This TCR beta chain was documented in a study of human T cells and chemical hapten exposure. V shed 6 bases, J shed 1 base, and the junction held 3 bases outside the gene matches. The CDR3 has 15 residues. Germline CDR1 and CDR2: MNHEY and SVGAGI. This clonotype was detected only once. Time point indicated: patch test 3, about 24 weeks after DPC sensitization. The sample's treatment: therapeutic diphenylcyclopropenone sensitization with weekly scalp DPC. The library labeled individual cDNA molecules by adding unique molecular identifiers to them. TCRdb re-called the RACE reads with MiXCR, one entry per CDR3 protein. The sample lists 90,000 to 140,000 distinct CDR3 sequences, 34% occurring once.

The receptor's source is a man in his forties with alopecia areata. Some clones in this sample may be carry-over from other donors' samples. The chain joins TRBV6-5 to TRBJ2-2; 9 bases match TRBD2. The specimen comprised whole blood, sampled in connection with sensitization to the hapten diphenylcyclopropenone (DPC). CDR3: CASRISGGNTGELFF. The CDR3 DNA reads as TGTGCCAGCAGAATTAGCGGGGGGAACACCGGGGAGCTGTTTTTT.